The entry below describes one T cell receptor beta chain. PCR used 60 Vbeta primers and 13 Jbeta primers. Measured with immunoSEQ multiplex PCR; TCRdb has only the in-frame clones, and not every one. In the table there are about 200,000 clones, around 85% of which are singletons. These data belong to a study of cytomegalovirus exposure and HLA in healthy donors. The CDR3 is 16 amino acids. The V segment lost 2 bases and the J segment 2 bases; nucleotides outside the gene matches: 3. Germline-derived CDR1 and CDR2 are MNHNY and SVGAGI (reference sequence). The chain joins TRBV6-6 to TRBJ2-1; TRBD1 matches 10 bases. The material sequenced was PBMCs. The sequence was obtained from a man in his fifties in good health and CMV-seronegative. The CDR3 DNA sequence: TGTGCCAGCAGTTACGGGACAGGGGTGGCCTACAATGAGCAGTTCTTC. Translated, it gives CASSYGTGVAYNEQFF.